Listed here is a single T cell receptor beta chain. Clones were read by immunoSEQ multiplex PCR, and TCRdb kept only the in-frame ones, dropping some. The data hold around 130,000 clones, with around 86% observed a single time. V lost 3 bases and J lost 5, with 22 bases in between. This CDR3 has 16 residues. Per germline, CDR1 DFQATT and CDR2 SNEGSKA (reference sequence). These data come from a study of blood T cell repertoires in COVID-19. The wider study: Donors in the United States, Italy and Spain gave samples during acute or convalescent COVID-19.

The clonotype was recovered from a man in his thirties or forties who had recovered from COVID-19. The sequenced sample consisted of PBMCs or T cells enriched from blood (not recorded which). The rearrangement links TRBV20-1 to TRBJ1-2, with a weak D call TRBD1 (6 bases). The CDR3 DNA sequence: TGCAGTGCTAGTAGCTTCCTAACAAAGACAGGATATGGCTACACCTTC. Its protein is CSASSFLTKTGYGYTF.